Listed below are T cell receptor beta chains from one sample, sequenced in a study of T cells after yellow fever vaccination. Via MiXCR, TCRdb re-called the 5' RACE reads, giving one row per CDR3 protein. The table lists more than 350,000 distinct CDR3 sequences, roughly 12% of them singletons. The specimen was PBMCs, collected on the day of the first yellow fever vaccination. These receptors all come from a man between 18 and 35 years old who received the YFV17D yellow fever vaccine. Both conserved end residues are trimmed from each CDR3.

v_call cdr3_aa
TRBV12-3/TRBV12-4 ASSLARNDLGGYT
TRBV15 ATSRGGTGNEKLF
TRBV30 AWSPSWRSSYNEQF
TRBV5-1 ASSLGLGSLDGTQY
TRBV20-1 SADRGTGELF
TRBV7-2 ASSPLYGMNTEAF
TRBV28 AGQSPLHRGYT
TRBV6-6 ASRTYGNTIY
TRBV6-6 ASNAGTYEQY
TRBV5-6 ASTRWVVDTEAF
TRBV7-8 ATRPERVPYNSPLH
TRBV4-3 ASSQDAGVANTEAF
TRBV19 ASSKAF
TRBV6-5 ASSYSPGQPQH
TRBV7-9 ASSFSSSYNSPLH
TRBV7-9 ASSLTRDWGYT